The T cell receptor beta chain described here comes from a study of blood T cell repertoires in COVID-19 (dated by TCRdb to the early 2020s). At the level of the whole study: Collaborator samples came from the United States, Italy and Spain and covered acute and convalescent phases of COVID-19. The material from the prospective study consisted of cDNA or gDNA derived from T cells, B-cell-depleted T cells, or PBMCs. The dataset comprised deeply sampled blood TCRbeta repertoires from subjects exposed to, actively infected with, or recovered from COVID-19. A freely available public database, intended as a resource for researchers studying the immune response to SARS-CoV-2, is where the repertoires were released. Samples were obtained from the ongoing ImmuneRACE study (first 160 participants) and from roughly 1,300 subjects provided by 6 global collaborators. A de-identified subject ID, COVID-19 status, age in years and sex were almost always included in the sample metadata. Where available, HLA class I and class II types were taken from metadata supplied by the sample provider and were not determined by assay-based typing.

Including the terminal cysteine and phenylalanine, the CDR3 comprises 13 residues. The entry retains the CDR3 DNA only, 39 bases that are in frame from base 1. V sheds 7 bases and J sheds 5 bases, leaving 15 bases between their ends. TCRbeta CDR3 regions were amplified from genomic DNA by means of the immunoSEQ Assay, a bias-controlled multiplex PCR. The original methods were these. Nucleated cell counts per sample were estimated from amplification of reference gene primers within the assay. Sequence reads were collapsed and filtered to measure the absolute abundance of every unique TCRbeta CDR3 rearrangement. For each sample, productive Simpson clonality was calculated as the square root of Simpson's diversity index across productive rearrangements. This immuneACCESS table, as held by TCRdb, lists in-frame sequences with V and J called but not all clones. Of the missing ones, under half trace to an unresolved V gene in checked studies; the others have no known cause. Clonal size and the V and J genes are those of that table, whereas D and trimming came from the DNA. The sample table records 130,000 or so clones; roughly 90% of these occur just once. Roughly 2.2% of the sample is in the top ten clones.

Whole blood was collected in K2EDTA tubes by collaborating institutions according to the institutions' own protocols. For TCRbeta analysis, collaborators shipped samples as frozen whole blood, isolated PBMCs, or DNA extracted from either of those sample types. Points the paper makes about the study in general: How much clinical and demographic metadata was included differed by source and by participant, and the metadata was provided uncurated.

For this clone: Its antigen specificity is not known. No much larger clone is present one base from it, and per-base qualities are unavailable.

The rearranged segments are TRBV12-3 or TRBV12-4 and TRBJ2-7; TRBD1 could be the D gene, as 5 bases match. Sequenced sample: peripheral blood. The sequence came from a man in his sixties or seventies with active COVID-19. The CDR3 corresponds to CASNPPGLNEQYF. The DNA sequence is given as TGTGCCAGCAATCCCCCAGGGCTTAACGAGCAGTACTTC.